These T cell receptor beta chains were read from a single sample in a study of beta chain features in type 1 diabetes. The method was immunoSEQ multiplex PCR; TCRdb's version includes in-frame clones alone and lacks a portion of them. The data contain roughly 310,000 clones, 11% of them singletons. Material for sequencing was naive CD4+ T cells from blood. All receptors derive from a woman younger than 45 in good health. Each CDR3 is given with its conserved first and last residue. D genes are given only for firm matches. Not all rows give a size; the values are once, few, many and, for expanded clones, a class.

V gene	J gene	D gene	clone size	CDR3 protein	CDR3 DNA
TRBV29-1	TRBJ2-1	-	few	CSVEFGGNEQFF	TGCAGCGTTGAGTTTGGAGGTAATGAGCAGTTCTTC
TRBV14	TRBJ2-3	-	-	CASSPRGRAEQYF	TGTGCCAGCAGCCCGCGGGGTCGGGCGGAGCAGTATTTT
TRBV9	TRBJ2-1	-	-	CASSVEGVGTYNEQFF	TGTGCCAGCAGCGTAGAAGGGGTTGGTACCTACAATGAGCAGTTCTTC
TRBV11-1	TRBJ2-1	TRBD2	few	CASSLRLAAYSYNEQFF	TGTGCCAGCAGCTTAAGACTAGCGGCCTACTCCTACAATGAGCAGTTCTTC
TRBV6-5	TRBJ2-1	TRBD1	-	CASSSWDRAYNEQFF	TGTGCCAGCAGCTCGTGGGACAGGGCCTACAATGAGCAGTTCTTC
TRBV19	TRBJ1-5	TRBD1	-	CASKWTGDQPQHF	TGTGCCAGTAAATGGACAGGCGATCAGCCCCAGCATTTT
TRBV5-4	TRBJ1-2	-	-	CASSLAGADYGYTF	TGTGCCAGCAGCTTGGCAGGGGCCGACTATGGCTACACCTTC
TRBV19	TRBJ2-1	-	-	CASSTAGDPDEQFF	TGTGCCAGTAGTACTGCAGGGGATCCGGATGAGCAGTTCTTC
TRBV27	TRBJ2-5	TRBD1	-	CASSKDRGRQETQYF	TGTGCCAGCAGTAAGGACAGGGGGCGGCAAGAGACCCAGTACTTC
TRBV25-1	TRBJ1-4	-	few	CASSDFGRTNEKLFF	TGTGCCAGCAGTGATTTTGGCAGAACTAATGAAAAACTGTTTTTT
TRBV18	TRBJ2-7	TRBD1	-	CASSPPGTGDYEQYF	TGTGCCAGCTCACCTCCCGGGACAGGGGATTACGAGCAGTACTTC
TRBV5-1	TRBJ2-2	TRBD1	few	CASRGDSTGELFF	TGCGCCAGCAGGGGGGACAGCACCGGGGAGCTGTTTTTT
TRBV11-2	TRBJ2-3	-	few	CASSYLIGADTQYF	TGTGCCAGCAGCTACCTTATAGGAGCAGATACGCAGTATTTT
TRBV7-2	TRBJ2-6	-	-	CASSNLGSGANVLTF	TGTGCCAGCAGTAACCTAGGCTCTGGGGCCAACGTCCTGACTTTC
TRBV4-3	TRBJ2-1	TRBD2	few	CASSQGGLAGHNEQFF	TGCGCCAGCAGCCAAGGGGGACTAGCGGGCCACAATGAGCAGTTCTTC
TRBV5-1	TRBJ2-3	-	few	CASSLAGPDTQYF	TGCGCCAGCAGCTTGGCAGGGCCAGATACGCAGTATTTT